This T cell receptor beta chain was profiled in a study of blood T cell repertoires in COVID-19. About the research overall: PBMCs, B-cell-depleted T cells, or T cells were the source of the cDNA or gDNA that made up the material.

V shed 4 bases and J shed 4 bases, with 13 bases lying between them. Germline CDR1 is SQVTM and CDR2 is ANQGSEA. The CDR3 has 13 amino acids. Original analysis: Counts of nucleated cells, estimated from reference gene primer amplification, were obtained. Assay: immunoSEQ multiplex PCR; the TCRdb copy retains only in-frame clones and omits some. Clonal size and the V and J genes are those of that table, whereas D and trimming came from the DNA. The sample records 70,000 to 95,000 clones, 70% to 90% being singletons. The sequence derives from a woman in her sixties or seventies with active or convalescent COVID-19. Sequences were obtained from peripheral blood. This chain joins TRBV29-1 and TRBJ2-5; weak D call: TRBD2 (7 bases). This CDR3 is CSVGGGLRETQYF. Written as DNA, the CDR3 is TGCAGCGTTGGGGGGGGGCTCCGAGAGACCCAGTACTTC.